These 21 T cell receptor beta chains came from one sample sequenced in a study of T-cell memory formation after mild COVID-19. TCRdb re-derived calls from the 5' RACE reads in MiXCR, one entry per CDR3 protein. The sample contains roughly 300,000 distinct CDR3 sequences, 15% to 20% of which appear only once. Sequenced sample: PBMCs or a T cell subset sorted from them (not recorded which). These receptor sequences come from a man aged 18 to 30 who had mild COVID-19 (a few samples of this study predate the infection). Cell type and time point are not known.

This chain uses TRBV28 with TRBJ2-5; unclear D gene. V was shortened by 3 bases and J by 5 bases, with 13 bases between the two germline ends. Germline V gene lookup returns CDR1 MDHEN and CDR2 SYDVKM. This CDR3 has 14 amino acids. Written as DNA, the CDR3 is TGTGCCAGCAGTTTTTCTTGGGCTCCGGAGACCCAGTACTTC. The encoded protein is CASSFSWAPETQYF. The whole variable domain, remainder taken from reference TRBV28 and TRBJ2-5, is DVKVTQSSRYLVKRTGEKVFLECVQDMDHENMFWYRQDPGLGLRLIYFSYDVKMKEKGDIPEGYSVSREKKERFSLILESASTNQTSMYLCASSFSWAPETQYFGPGTRLLVL.

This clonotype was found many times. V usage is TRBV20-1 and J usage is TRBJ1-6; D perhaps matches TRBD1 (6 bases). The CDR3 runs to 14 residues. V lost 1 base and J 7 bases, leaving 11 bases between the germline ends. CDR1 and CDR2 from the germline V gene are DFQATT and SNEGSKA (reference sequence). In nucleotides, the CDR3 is TGCAGTGCTAGAGGCCACAGGGAGAATTCACCCCTCCACTTT. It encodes CSARGHRENSPLHF.

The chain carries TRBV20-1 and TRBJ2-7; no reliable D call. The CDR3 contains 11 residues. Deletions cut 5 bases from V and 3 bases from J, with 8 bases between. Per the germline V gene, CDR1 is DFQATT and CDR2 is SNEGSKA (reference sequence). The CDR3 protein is CSAGDVYEQYF. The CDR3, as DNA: TGCAGTGCTGGGGATGTCTACGAGCAGTACTTC.

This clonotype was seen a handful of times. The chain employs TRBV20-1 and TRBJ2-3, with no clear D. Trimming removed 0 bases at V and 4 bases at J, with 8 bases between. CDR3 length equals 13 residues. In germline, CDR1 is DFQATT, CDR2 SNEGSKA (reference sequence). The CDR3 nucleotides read TGCAGTGCTAGAGATGACCGGGCAGATACGCAGTATTTT. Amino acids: CSARDDRADTQYF.

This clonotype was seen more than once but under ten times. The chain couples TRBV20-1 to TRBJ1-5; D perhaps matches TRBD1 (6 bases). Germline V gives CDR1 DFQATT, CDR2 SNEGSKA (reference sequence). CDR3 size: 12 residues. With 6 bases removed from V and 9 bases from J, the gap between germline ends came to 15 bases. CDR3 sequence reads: CSAQAGGLPQHF. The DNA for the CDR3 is TGCAGTGCCCAGGCGGGGGGCCTGCCCCAGCATTTT.

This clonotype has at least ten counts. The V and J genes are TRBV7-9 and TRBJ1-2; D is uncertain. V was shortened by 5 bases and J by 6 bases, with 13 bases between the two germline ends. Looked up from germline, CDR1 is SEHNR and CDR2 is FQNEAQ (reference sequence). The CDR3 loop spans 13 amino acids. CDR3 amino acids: CASSTPKRDGYTF. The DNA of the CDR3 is TGTGCCAGCAGCACGCCAAAGAGGGATGGCTACACCTTC.

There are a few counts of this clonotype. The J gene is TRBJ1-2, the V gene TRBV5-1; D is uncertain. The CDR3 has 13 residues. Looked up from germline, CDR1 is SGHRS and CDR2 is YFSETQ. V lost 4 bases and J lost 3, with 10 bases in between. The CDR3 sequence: CASSDGGYYGYTF. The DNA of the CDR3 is TGCGCCAGCAGCGATGGTGGTTACTATGGCTACACCTTC.

The CDR3: CASSPREVTDTQYF. The CDR3 bases are TGTGCCAGCAGTCCCAGGGAGGTCACAGATACGCAGTATTTT. This sequence joins TRBV6-5 and TRBJ2-3; possibly TRBD2 for D (6 bases). Germline V gene data show CDR1 as MNHEY and CDR2 as SVGAGI. Trimming removed 5 bases at V and 2 bases at J, with 11 bases between. The CDR3 covers 14 residues.

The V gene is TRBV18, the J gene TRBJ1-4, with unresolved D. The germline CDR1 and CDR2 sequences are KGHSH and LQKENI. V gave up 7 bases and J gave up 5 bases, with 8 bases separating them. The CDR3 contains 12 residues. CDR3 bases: TGTGCCAGCTACCGACGGAATGAAAAACTGTTTTTT. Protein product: CASYRRNEKLFF. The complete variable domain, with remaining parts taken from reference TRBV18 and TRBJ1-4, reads NAGVMQNPRHLVRRRGQEARLRCSPMKGHSHVYWYRQLPEEGLKFMVYLQKENIIDESGMPKERFSAEFPKEGPSILRIQQVVRGDSAAYFCASYRRNEKLFFGSGTQLSVL.

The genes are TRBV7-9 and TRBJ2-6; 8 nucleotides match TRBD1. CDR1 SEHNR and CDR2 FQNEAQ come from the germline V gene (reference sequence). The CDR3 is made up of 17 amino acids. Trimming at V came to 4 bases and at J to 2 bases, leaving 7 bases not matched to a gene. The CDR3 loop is CASSSDRAGPGANVLTF. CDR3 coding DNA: TGTGCCAGCAGCTCGGACAGGGCGGGCCCTGGGGCCAACGTCCTGACTTTC.

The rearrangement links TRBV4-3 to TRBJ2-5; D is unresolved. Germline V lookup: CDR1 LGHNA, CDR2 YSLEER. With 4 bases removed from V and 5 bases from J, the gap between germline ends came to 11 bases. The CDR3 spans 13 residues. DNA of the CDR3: TGCGCCAGCAGCCCCCGAATAGGCGAGACCCAGTACTTC. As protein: CASSPRIGETQYF.

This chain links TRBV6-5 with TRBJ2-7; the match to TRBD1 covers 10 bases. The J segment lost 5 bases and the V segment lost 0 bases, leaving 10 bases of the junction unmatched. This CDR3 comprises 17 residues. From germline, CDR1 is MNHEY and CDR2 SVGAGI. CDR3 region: CASSYSQEPGQGNEQYF. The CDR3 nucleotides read TGTGCCAGCAGTTACTCGCAAGAACCGGGACAGGGGAACGAGCAGTACTTC.

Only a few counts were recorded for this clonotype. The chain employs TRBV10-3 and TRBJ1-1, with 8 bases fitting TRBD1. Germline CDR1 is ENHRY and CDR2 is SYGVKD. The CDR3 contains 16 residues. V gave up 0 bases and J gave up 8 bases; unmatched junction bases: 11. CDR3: CAISESTFRQGAEAFF. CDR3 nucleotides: TGTGCCATCAGTGAGTCGACCTTCCGGCAGGGGGCAGAAGCTTTCTTT.

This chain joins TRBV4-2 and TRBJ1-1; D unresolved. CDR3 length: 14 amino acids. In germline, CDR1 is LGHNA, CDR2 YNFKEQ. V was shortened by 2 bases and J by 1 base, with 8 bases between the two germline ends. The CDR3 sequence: CASSQLRANTEAFF. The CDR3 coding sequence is TGTGCCAGCAGCCAACTAAGGGCGAACACTGAAGCTTTCTTT.

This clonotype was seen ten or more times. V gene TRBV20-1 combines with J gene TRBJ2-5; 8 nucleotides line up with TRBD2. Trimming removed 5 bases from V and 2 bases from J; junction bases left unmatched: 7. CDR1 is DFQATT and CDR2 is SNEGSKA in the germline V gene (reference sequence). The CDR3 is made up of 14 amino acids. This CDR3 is CSAPRGARQETQYF. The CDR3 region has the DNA TGCAGTGCTCCGCGGGGGGCCAGGCAAGAGACCCAGTACTTC.

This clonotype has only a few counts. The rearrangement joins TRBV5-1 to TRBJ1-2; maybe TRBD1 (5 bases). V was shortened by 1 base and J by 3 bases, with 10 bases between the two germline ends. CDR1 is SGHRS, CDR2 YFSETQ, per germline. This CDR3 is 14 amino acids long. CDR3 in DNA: TGCGCCAGCAGCTTGACCGGGACGGACTATGGCTACACCTTC. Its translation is CASSLTGTDYGYTF.

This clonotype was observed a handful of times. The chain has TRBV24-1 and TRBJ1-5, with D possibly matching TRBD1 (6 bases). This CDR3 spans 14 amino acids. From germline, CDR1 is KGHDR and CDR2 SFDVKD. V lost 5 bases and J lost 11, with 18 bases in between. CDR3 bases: TGTGCCACCAGTGTCGGGGGGGCGGATTCAGCCCAGCATTTT. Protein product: CATSVGGADSAQHF.

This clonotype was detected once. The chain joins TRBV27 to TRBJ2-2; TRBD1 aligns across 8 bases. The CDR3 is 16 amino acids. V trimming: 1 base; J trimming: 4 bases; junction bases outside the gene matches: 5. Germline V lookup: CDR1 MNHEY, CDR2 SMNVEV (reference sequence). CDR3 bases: TGTGCCAGCAGTTTATATTTTGACAGGGGCACCGGGGAGCTGTTTTTT. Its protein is CASSLYFDRGTGELFF.

The CDR3 loop reads CASSFSSGTDTQYF. In nucleotides, the CDR3 is TGCGCCAGCAGCTTCTCGTCAGGGACAGATACGCAGTATTTT. The chain recombines TRBV5-1 with TRBJ2-3, with a weak D call TRBD1 (5 bases). Per germline, CDR1 SGHRS and CDR2 YFSETQ. CDR3 length equals 14 residues. Between the trimmed V and J ends, which lost 2 bases and 3 bases, there was a span of 10 bases.

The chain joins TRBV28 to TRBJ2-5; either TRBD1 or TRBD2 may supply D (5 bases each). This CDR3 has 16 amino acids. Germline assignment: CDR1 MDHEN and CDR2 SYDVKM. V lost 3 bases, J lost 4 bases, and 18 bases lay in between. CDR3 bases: TGTGCCAGCAGTTTGGGGGACCGCGCAAATAGAGAGACCCAGTACTTC. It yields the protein CASSLGDRANRETQYF.

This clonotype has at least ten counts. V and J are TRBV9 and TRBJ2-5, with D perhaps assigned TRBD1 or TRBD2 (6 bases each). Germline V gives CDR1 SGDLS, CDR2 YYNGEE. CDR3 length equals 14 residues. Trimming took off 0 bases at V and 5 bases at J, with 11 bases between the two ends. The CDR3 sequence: CASSVGGAYETQYF. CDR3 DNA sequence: TGTGCCAGCAGCGTAGGGGGGGCTTACGAGACCCAGTACTTC.